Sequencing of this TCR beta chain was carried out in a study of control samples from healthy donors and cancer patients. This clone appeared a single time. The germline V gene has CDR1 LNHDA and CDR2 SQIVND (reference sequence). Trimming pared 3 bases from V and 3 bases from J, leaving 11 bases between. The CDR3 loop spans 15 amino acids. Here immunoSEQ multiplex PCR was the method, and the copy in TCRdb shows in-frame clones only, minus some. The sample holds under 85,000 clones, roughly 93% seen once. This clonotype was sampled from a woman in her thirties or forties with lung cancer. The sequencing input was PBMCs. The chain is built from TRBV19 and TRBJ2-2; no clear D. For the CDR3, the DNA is TGTGCCAGTAGTATTGGCGGAGCGTACACCGGGGAGCTGTTTTTT. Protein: CASSIGGAYTGELFF.